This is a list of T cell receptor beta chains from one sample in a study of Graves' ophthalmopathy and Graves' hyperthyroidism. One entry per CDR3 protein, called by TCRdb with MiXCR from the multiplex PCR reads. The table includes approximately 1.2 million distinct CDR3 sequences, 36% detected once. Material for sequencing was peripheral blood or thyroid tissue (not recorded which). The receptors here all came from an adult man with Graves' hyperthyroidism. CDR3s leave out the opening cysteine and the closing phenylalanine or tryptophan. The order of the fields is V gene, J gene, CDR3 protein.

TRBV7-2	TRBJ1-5	ASSLGGGISNQPQH
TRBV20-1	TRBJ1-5	SAQDRVGYQPQH
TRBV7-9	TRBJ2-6	ASSWGTGNSGANVLT
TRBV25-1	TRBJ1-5	ASSDVGQGLGTQH
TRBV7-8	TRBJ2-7	ASSTNYEQY
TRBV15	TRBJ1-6	ATERDRLYNSPLH
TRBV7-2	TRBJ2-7	ASSYLRGGPYEQY
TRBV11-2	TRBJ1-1	ASSMDGRATEAF
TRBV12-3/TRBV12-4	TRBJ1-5	ASSLRLDSNQPQH
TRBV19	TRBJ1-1	ASSRAGGMNTEAF
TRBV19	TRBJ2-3	ASSKLAGADTQY
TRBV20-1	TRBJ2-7	SAIGLAGGSWEQY
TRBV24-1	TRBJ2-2	ATSDLKSGVTGELF
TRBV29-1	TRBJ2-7	SLLYEQY
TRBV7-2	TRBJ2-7	ASSFRRRGSFYEQY
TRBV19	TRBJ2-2	ASSIELAAGTGELF
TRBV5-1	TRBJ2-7	ASSRGPRGGALSEQY
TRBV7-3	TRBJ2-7	ASSLTTSVRSEQY
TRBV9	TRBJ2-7	ASSASGTAFYEQY
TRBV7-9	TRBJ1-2	ASSARETEFYGYT
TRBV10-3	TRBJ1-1	ASTHPQQGDTEAF
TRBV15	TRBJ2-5	ATSRTGAQETQY
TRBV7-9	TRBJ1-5	ASSSALNQPQH